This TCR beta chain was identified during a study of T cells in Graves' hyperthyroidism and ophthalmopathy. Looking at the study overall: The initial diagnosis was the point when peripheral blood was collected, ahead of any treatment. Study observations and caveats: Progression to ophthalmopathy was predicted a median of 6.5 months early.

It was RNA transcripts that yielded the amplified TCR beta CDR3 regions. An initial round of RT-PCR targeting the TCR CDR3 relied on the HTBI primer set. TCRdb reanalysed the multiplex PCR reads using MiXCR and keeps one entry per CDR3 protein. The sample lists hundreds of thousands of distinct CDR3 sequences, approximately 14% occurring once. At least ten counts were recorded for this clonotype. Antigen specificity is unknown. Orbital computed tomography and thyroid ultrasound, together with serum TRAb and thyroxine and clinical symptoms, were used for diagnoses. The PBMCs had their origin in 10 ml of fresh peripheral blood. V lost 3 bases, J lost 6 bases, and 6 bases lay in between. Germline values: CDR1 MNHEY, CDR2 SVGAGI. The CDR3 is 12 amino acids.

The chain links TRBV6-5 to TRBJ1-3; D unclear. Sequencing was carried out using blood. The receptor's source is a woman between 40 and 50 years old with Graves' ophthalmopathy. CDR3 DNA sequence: TGTGCCAGCAGTTATGCGGCAAACACCATATATTTT. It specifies CASSYAANTIYF.